This entry lists 6 T cell receptor beta chains sequenced from one sample in a study of CD8 T cells in ankylosing spondylitis. Each CDR3 protein is one row after TCRdb ran MiXCR on the 5' RACE reads. The sample contains around 120,000 distinct CDR3 sequences, roughly 15% of which appear only once. The sequenced sample was blood, either unsorted or a sorted T cell fraction (not recorded which). All receptors come from a female donor with ankylosing spondylitis or in good health (not recorded which).

The gene calls are TRBV7-6 and TRBJ2-7; the match to TRBD2 covers 12 bases. This CDR3 spans 16 amino acids. J was trimmed by 5 bases and V by 5 bases; bases with no gene match: 10. CDR1 and CDR2 (germline): SGHVS, FNYEAQ. CDR3 region: CASSPSTSGSFNEQYF. CDR3 nucleotide sequence: TGTGCCAGCAGCCCTTCGACTAGCGGGAGCTTCAACGAGCAGTACTTC.

This clonotype came up many times. This sequence joins TRBV7-8 and TRBJ2-2; 7 nucleotides match TRBD1. Per germline, CDR1 SGHVS and CDR2 FQNEAQ. V shed 1 base and J 3 bases; nucleotides not matched to a gene: 5. The CDR3 sequence is 16 residues long. The CDR3 reads CASSLGGRGYTGELFF. Written as DNA, the CDR3 is TGTGCCAGCAGCTTAGGGGGCAGGGGGTACACCGGGGAGCTGTTTTTT.

The rearrangement uses TRBV10-3 and TRBJ2-3, with 8 bases that match TRBD2. CDR3 length: 16 residues. CDR1 is ENHRY, CDR2 SYGVKD, per germline. Trimming removed 4 bases from V and 2 bases from J; junction bases left unmatched: 8. The CDR3 protein is CAISALSAGATDTQYF. In DNA form, the CDR3 reads TGTGCCATCAGTGCGTTGTCAGCGGGGGCCACAGATACGCAGTATTTT.

This clonotype was seen a few times. The CDR3 DNA follows: TGCAGCTGGAGGGGCAGCGCGGATGGCTACACCTTC. Its translation is CSWRGSADGYTF. The chain carries TRBV20-1 and TRBJ1-2; D is perhaps TRBD1 (5 bases). Germline loops: CDR1 DFQATT, CDR2 SNEGSKA (reference sequence). The CDR3 loop spans 12 amino acids.

V gene TRBV12-3 or TRBV12-4 combines with J gene TRBJ2-3; 7 bases map to TRBD1. The CDR3 sequence is 15 residues long. V was clipped by 1 base and J by 5 bases; unmatched bases: 6. The CDR3 bases are TGTGCCAGCAGTTTAGGCCAACACAGGGGAGATACGCAGTATTTT. Its translation is CASSLGQHRGDTQYF.

This clonotype appeared a few times. CDR3 sequence reads: CASSITSVSSYEQYF. The DNA of the CDR3 is TGTGCCAGCAGTATTACTAGCGTTAGCTCCTACGAGCAGTACTTC. This chain links TRBV27 with TRBJ2-7, with 7 bases aligning to TRBD2. The CDR3 contains 15 residues. Germline CDR1 MNHEY, CDR2 SMNVEV (reference sequence). V trimming: 5 bases; J trimming: 0 bases; junction bases outside the gene matches: 7.